Detailed here is one T cell receptor (beta chain). The target antigen is unknown. The repertoire was sequenced with immunoSEQ multiplex PCR; TCRdb's copy has only in-frame clones and lacks some. The data hold 2,500 to 3,000 clones, with 73% observed a single time. This record belongs to a study of CD8 T cell repertoires and HIV-1 epitope variants. The CDR3 runs to 13 residues. The V and J ends lost 2 bases and 4 bases respectively, with 6 bases between them. CDR1 and CDR2 (germline): ENHRY, SYGVKD. The V gene is TRBV10-3, the J gene TRBJ2-1, with D uncertain. This clonotype was sampled from a male donor with HIV. Sequences were obtained from cultured CD8+ T cells derived from PBMCs. CDR3 region: CAISERLYNEQFF. CDR3 nucleotide sequence: TGTGCCATCAGTGAGCGCTTATACAATGAGCAGTTCTTC.